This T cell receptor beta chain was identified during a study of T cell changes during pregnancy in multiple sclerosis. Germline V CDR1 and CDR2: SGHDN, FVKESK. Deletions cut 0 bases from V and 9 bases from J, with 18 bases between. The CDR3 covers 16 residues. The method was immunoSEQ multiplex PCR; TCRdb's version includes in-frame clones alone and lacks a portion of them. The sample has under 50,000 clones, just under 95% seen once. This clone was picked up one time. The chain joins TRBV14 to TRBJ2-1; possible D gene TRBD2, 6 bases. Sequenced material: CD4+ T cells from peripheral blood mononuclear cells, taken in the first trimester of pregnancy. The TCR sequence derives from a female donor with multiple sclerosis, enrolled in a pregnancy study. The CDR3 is CASSQEIAGTGSEQFF. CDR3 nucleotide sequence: TGTGCCAGCAGCCAAGAAATCGCGGGGACCGGTAGTGAGCAGTTCTTC.